One and the same sample provided the 30 T cell receptor beta chains below, sequenced in a study of blood T cell repertoires in COVID-19 (dated by TCRdb to the early 2020s). The library relied on the immunoSEQ multiplex PCR assay. TCRdb re-hosts the immuneACCESS table, in-frame sequences only. Its copies lack some clones; in the studies checked, an unresolved V gene accounts for under half of them, and the cause for the rest is not known. This sample gives 250,000 to 350,000 clones in total; roughly 86% of them show up just once. The ten largest clones capture around 1.7% of the sample. The sequencing input was peripheral blood. These TCRs come from a woman aged 45-59 years with acute or convalescent COVID-19.

The CDR3 region has the DNA TGTGCCAGCAGCTTAGGACAGGGGGACACCGGGGAGCTGTTTTTT. The encoded protein is CASSLGQGDTGELFF. The chain uses TRBV7-9 and TRBJ2-2, with 9 bases that match TRBD1. V lost 1 base, J lost 3 bases, and 0 bases stayed unmatched. The CDR3 spans 15 residues. Germline-derived CDR1 and CDR2 are SEHNR and FQNEAQ (reference sequence).

The chain links TRBV7-2 to TRBJ1-2; a possible D gene is TRBD1 (5 bases). Trimming left V 5 bases short and J 2 bases short, with 9 bases between. This CDR3 has 13 residues. Looked up from germline, CDR1 is SGHTA and CDR2 is FQGNSA. CDR3 residues: CASSGRANYGYTF. CDR3 coding DNA: TGTGCCAGCAGCGGCAGGGCAAACTATGGCTACACCTTC.

CDR3: CASKEANTEAFF. CDR3 DNA sequence: TGTGCCAGCAAGGAGGCGAACACTGAAGCTTTCTTT. This sequence joins TRBV28 and TRBJ1-1, with no clear D. The CDR3 totals 12 residues. V was pared by 7 bases and J by 1 base, with 7 bases between. Germline lookup yields CDR1 MDHEN and CDR2 SYDVKM. The entire variable domain, with the rest obtained from reference TRBV28 and TRBJ1-1, is as follows: DVKVTQSSRYLVKRTGEKVFLECVQDMDHENMFWYRQDPGLGLRLIYFSYDVKMKEKGDIPEGYSVSREKKERFSLILESASTNQTSMYLCASKEANTEAFFGQGTRLTVV.

This chain connects TRBV18 to TRBJ1-1, with a possible D match to TRBD1 (5 bases). The CDR3 has 15 residues. Per the germline V gene, CDR1 is KGHSH and CDR2 is LQKENI. Deletions cut 3 bases from V and 5 bases from J, with 16 bases between. The CDR3 reads CASSPIGGVETEAFF. DNA of the CDR3: TGTGCCAGCTCACCGATCGGGGGTGTTGAAACTGAAGCTTTCTTT.

This sequence joins TRBV5-1 and TRBJ1-4; D remains ambiguous. The CDR3 extends over 14 amino acids. Germline V gene data show CDR1 as SGHRS and CDR2 as YFSETQ. Deletions cut 2 bases from V and 8 bases from J, with 13 bases between. CDR3 residues: CASSFRPEKEKLFF. CDR3 DNA sequence: TGCGCCAGCAGCTTTAGGCCGGAGAAGGAAAAACTGTTTTTT.

The V and J genes are TRBV6-5 and TRBJ1-5; D remains ambiguous. Trimming removed 6 bases from V and 3 bases from J, with 6 bases in between. The germline V gene has CDR1 MNHEY and CDR2 SVGAGI. This CDR3 spans 12 amino acids. CDR3 in amino acids: CASRENNQPQHF. Written as DNA, the CDR3 is TGTGCCAGCAGGGAGAACAATCAGCCCCAGCATTTT.

The sample holds a few counts of this clone. CDR3 bases: TGTGCCAGCAGCCCATTTCCTAGCGGGAATTACAATGAGCAGTTCTTC. It is translated as CASSPFPSGNYNEQFF. This chain uses TRBV6-6 with TRBJ2-1, with 9 bases lining up with TRBD2. This CDR3 comprises 16 residues. The junction had 10 bases not matched to a gene; V was cut back by 6 bases and J by 4 bases. Germline CDR1 is MNHNY and CDR2 is SVGAGI (reference sequence).

The gene calls are TRBV5-1 and TRBJ2-1; 14 positions match TRBD2. After removal of 4 bases from V and 8 bases from J, the junction contained 11 bases not matched to a gene. CDR3 size: 17 residues. Germline CDR1 is SGHRS and CDR2 is YFSETQ. The CDR3 DNA is TGCGCCAGCAGCCTAAACCCCGGGACTAGCGGGAGCTATGAGCAGTTCTTC. It is translated as CASSLNPGTSGSYEQFF.

J is TRBJ2-7 and V is TRBV9, with 9 positions matching TRBD2. Germline values: CDR1 SGDLS, CDR2 YYNGEE. V shed 3 bases, J shed 3 bases, and the junction held 7 bases outside the gene matches. CDR3 length: 15 amino acids. CDR3 bases: TGTGCCAGCAGCGCCGGGACTAGCACAAACTACGAGCAGTACTTC. It codes for CASSAGTSTNYEQYF.

This clone was recorded once. The V and J genes are TRBV6-2 or TRBV6-3 and TRBJ1-2, with D perhaps TRBD1 (5 bases). The germline CDR1 and CDR2 sequences are MNHEY and SVGEGT. The CDR3 contains 15 residues. The V end lost 0 bases, the J end lost 2 bases, and 10 bases lay between the germline ends. CDR3 residues: CASSYSNRPNYGYTF. Here the CDR3 DNA reads TGTGCCAGCAGTTACTCGAACAGGCCAAACTATGGCTACACCTTC.

The chain employs TRBV28 and TRBJ1-2; the match to TRBD1 covers 7 bases. This CDR3 has 13 amino acids. V trimming: 5 bases; J trimming: 7 bases; junction bases outside the gene matches: 7. CDR1 is MDHEN and CDR2 is SYDVKM in the germline V gene. The CDR3 sequence is CASSRGGPGGYTF. The CDR3 DNA reads TGTGCCAGCAGTCGAGGGGGCCCCGGTGGCTACACCTTC.

The chain uses TRBV20-1 and TRBJ1-1, with D possibly being TRBD1 (6 bases). V lost 3 bases to trimming and J lost 0 bases, with 11 bases between them. Germline CDR1 reads DFQATT; CDR2 reads SNEGSKA (reference sequence). This CDR3 region has 14 residues. CDR3: CSASSGHLNTEAFF. DNA for the CDR3: TGCAGTGCTAGTTCGGGACACTTGAACACTGAAGCTTTCTTT.

This clone was found a few times. The chain uses TRBV19 and TRBJ1-2; D might be TRBD1 (5 bases). V lost 5 bases to trimming and J lost 5 bases, with 9 bases between them. This CDR3 has 12 amino acids. CDR1 LNHDA and CDR2 SQIVND come from the germline V gene (reference sequence). CDR3 sequence: CASSDRVYGYTF. CDR3 coding DNA: TGTGCCAGTAGTGACAGAGTTTATGGCTACACCTTC.

The chain employs TRBV5-6 and TRBJ2-2; 10 bases align to TRBD1. CDR3 size: 18 residues. The J segment lost 4 bases and the V segment lost 4 bases, leaving 13 bases of the junction unmatched. Germline CDR1 reads SGHDT; CDR2 reads YYEEEE. The chain's CDR3 is CASSLRQGARIGTGELFF. The CDR3 DNA follows: TGTGCCAGCAGCCTTAGACAGGGGGCAAGAATTGGCACCGGGGAGCTGTTTTTT.

In DNA, the CDR3 is TGTGCCAGCAGCTTAGACAGGGGGGCCCACGAGCAGTACTTC. This translates into CASSLDRGAHEQYF. The chain carries TRBV7-2 and TRBJ2-7; TRBD1 agrees at 8 bases. Germline CDR1 and CDR2: SGHTA and FQGNSA. Trimming cost V 1 base and J 5 bases; bases outside gene matches: 4. The CDR3 covers 14 residues.

The chain has TRBV10-3 and TRBJ2-7, with a possible D match to TRBD1 (6 bases). The CDR3 runs to 14 residues. The V end lost 9 bases, the J end lost 0 bases, and 15 bases lay between the germline ends. Germline V gene lookup returns CDR1 ENHRY and CDR2 SYGVKD. The CDR3 DNA reads TGTGCCATAGGGGACAAAGCAAGCTCCTACGAGCAGTACTTC. Protein sequence: CAIGDKASSYEQYF.

The chain employs TRBV30 and TRBJ1-5, with D uncertain. The CDR3 spans 13 residues. The V end was cut by 1 base, the J end by 7 bases, with 11 bases between. Germline CDR1 and CDR2: GTSNPN and SVGIG (reference sequence). The CDR3 is CAWSAQGRQPQHF. The CDR3 DNA follows: TGTGCCTGGAGTGCGCAAGGGAGGCAGCCCCAGCATTTT.

The V call is TRBV7-9, the J call TRBJ1-5, with D perhaps matching TRBD1 (5 bases). Trimming took off 1 base at V and 2 bases at J, with 12 bases between the two ends. The CDR3 sequence is 16 residues long. CDR1 and CDR2 (germline): SEHNR, FQNEAQ (reference sequence). The CDR3 nucleotides are TGTGCCAGCAGCTTAGTGAGGACGGGGGGCAATCAGCCCCAGCATTTT. This gives the protein CASSLVRTGGNQPQHF.

This rearrangement joins TRBV10-3 to TRBJ2-5, with 7 bases aligning to TRBD2. The CDR3 is made up of 15 amino acids. V lost 4 bases, J lost 5 bases, and 10 bases stayed unmatched. Germline-derived CDR1 and CDR2 are ENHRY and SYGVKD. CDR3 in amino acids: CAISVQGGPWETQYF. DNA for the CDR3: TGTGCCATCAGTGTTCAGGGAGGGCCCTGGGAGACCCAGTACTTC.

This rearrangement joins TRBV7-9 to TRBJ1-1; no reliable D call. Germline-derived CDR1 and CDR2 are SEHNR and FQNEAQ (reference sequence). CDR3 size: 14 residues. V was cut by 4 bases and J by 1 base, with 10 bases left in between. The CDR3 sequence is CASSSGVGNTEAFF. As DNA, the CDR3 is TGTGCCAGCAGCTCGGGAGTCGGGAACACTGAAGCTTTCTTT.

The chain employs TRBV11-3 and TRBJ2-5, with D possibly matching TRBD1 (6 bases). The CDR3 consists of 13 residues. The germline gives CDR1 SGHNT, CDR2 YENEEA. Trimming stripped 5 bases from V and 3 bases from J, with 10 bases between. This CDR3 reads CASSPDRKETQYF. For the CDR3, the DNA is TGTGCCAGCAGCCCGGACAGAAAAGAGACCCAGTACTTC.

This chain joins TRBV28 and TRBJ1-1; 8 bases map to TRBD1. Per the germline V gene, CDR1 is MDHEN and CDR2 is SYDVKM. This CDR3 spans 14 amino acids. V dropped 6 bases and J dropped 8; count of bases not matched to a gene: 11. The CDR3 DNA sequence: TGTGCCAGCAGCGTAGGACAGGGTTTGAAAGAAGCTTTCTTT. This translates into CASSVGQGLKEAFF.

This clone was seen a handful of times. The J gene is TRBJ2-7, the V gene TRBV20-1, with TRBD2 identical over 7 bases. The V gene's germline CDR1 is DFQATT and CDR2 SNEGSKA (reference sequence). CDR3 size: 11 residues. Germline trimming cut 5 bases from V and 6 bases from J; bases unmatched to any gene: 4. CDR3 sequence (DNA): TGCAGTGCTGACCGGGGGGTCGAGCAGTACTTC. It is translated as CSADRGVEQYF.

The chain joins TRBV6-5 to TRBJ1-2, with D hard to call. V was trimmed by 11 bases and J by 7 bases, leaving 20 bases between them. The CDR3 totals 13 residues. Germline CDR1 and CDR2: MNHEY and SVGAGI. The CDR3 reads CAANPGLSGGYTF. The DNA for the CDR3 is TGTGCCGCCAACCCGGGCTTGAGCGGTGGCTACACCTTC.

This clone was counted once. This rearrangement joins TRBV2 to TRBJ2-1, with a tentative D call TRBD1 (5 bases). The length of the CDR3 is 12 residues. The V gene lost 4 bases and the J gene lost 14 bases, with 15 bases spanning the gap. Germline loops: CDR1 SNHLY, CDR2 FYNNEI. The CDR3 protein is CASSAPTDRKFF. DNA for the CDR3: TGTGCCAGCAGTGCCCCGACCGACAGAAAGTTCTTC.

The chain is built from TRBV5-1 and TRBJ1-5; a possible D gene is TRBD1 (6 bases). Trimming removed 3 bases at V and 1 base at J, with 11 bases between. Germline CDR1 SGHRS, CDR2 YFSETQ. The CDR3 runs 15 residues. CDR3 region: CASSSGDNSNQPQHF. CDR3 bases: TGCGCCAGCAGCTCAGGGGACAACAGCAATCAGCCCCAGCATTTT.

The chain couples TRBV5-4 to TRBJ1-1; 7 bases are shared with TRBD1. The CDR3 sequence is 13 residues long. After removal of 5 bases from V and 0 bases from J, the junction contained 1 base not matched to a gene. Germline assignment: CDR1 SGHNT and CDR2 YYREEE (reference sequence). In DNA, the CDR3 is TGTGCCAGCAGGGGACAGCTGAACACTGAAGCTTTCTTT. Protein: CASRGQLNTEAFF.

CDR3 sequence: CASSDQSGTDTQYF. For the CDR3, the DNA is TGTGCCAGCAGTGATCAGTCAGGCACAGATACGCAGTATTTT. The rearrangement uses TRBV25-1 and TRBJ2-3; D not resolved. Germline V gene data show CDR1 as MGHDK and CDR2 as SYGVNS. The ends were cut back, 3 bases at V and 1 base at J, with 8 bases in the middle. The length of the CDR3 is 14 residues.

The gene calls are TRBV6-1 and TRBJ2-7; perhaps TRBD1 as D (5 bases). The CDR3 extends over 14 amino acids. V was pared by 1 base and J by 3 bases, with 10 bases between. CDR1 and CDR2 from the germline V gene are MNHNS and SASEGT. In DNA form, the CDR3 reads TGTGCCAGCAGTGAAGGGGGCAATATCTACGAGCAGTACTTC. Translating gives CASSEGGNIYEQYF.

The chain links TRBV2 to TRBJ1-1; no definite D call. The V end was cut by 2 bases, the J end by 3 bases, with 13 bases between. The CDR3 totals 15 residues. Germline assignment: CDR1 SNHLY and CDR2 FYNNEI. CDR3 protein: CASSENPVIYTEAFF. The CDR3 DNA reads TGTGCCAGCAGTGAAAACCCGGTCATCTACACTGAAGCTTTCTTT.